A single sample is the source of the 5 T cell receptor beta chains below, sequenced in a study of shared clonotypes between healthy human individuals (dated by TCRdb to about 2020). To prepare the library, the immunoSEQ multiplex PCR assay was applied. TCRdb provides this immuneACCESS table in a form limited to in-frame rearrangements. Some clones are lacking; in checked studies, under half of them reflect an unresolved V gene, and why the rest are absent is not known. The sample table lists approximately 470,000 clones, 81% of them with a count of one. Roughly 13% of the sample belongs to the ten largest clones. Sequencing was performed on PBMCs. These receptors were taken from a woman in her thirties or forties in good health. Some clones in this sample may be carry-over from other donors' samples.

The rearrangement uses TRBV5-1 and TRBJ2-5; the D gene is possibly TRBD1 (5 bases). The CDR3 is made up of 15 amino acids. V lost 4 bases to trimming and J lost 3 bases, with 16 bases between them. Germline CDR1 is SGHRS and CDR2 is YFSETQ. The CDR3, as DNA: TGCGCCAGCAGCCTGTTATTACAGGTCGAAGAGACCCAGTACTTC. Translating it yields CASSLLLQVEETQYF. The full variable domain, with the rest looked up from reference TRBV5-1 and TRBJ2-5, is KAGVTQTPRYLIKTRGQQVTLSCSPISGHRSVSWYQQTPGQGLQFLFEYFSETQRNKGNFPGRFSGRQFSNSRSEMNVSTLELGDSALYLCASSLLLQVEETQYFGPGTRLLVL.

The chain is built from TRBV9 and TRBJ2-3; 11 nucleotides align to TRBD2. The CDR3 extends over 16 amino acids. J was trimmed by 2 bases and V by 4 bases; bases with no gene match: 6. Germline CDR1 SGDLS, CDR2 YYNGEE. The CDR3 coding sequence is TGTGCCAGCAGCCCAGGGACTAGCGGATACACAGATACGCAGTATTTT. Its translation: CASSPGTSGYTDTQYF.

This rearrangement joins TRBV5-4 to TRBJ2-3; a weak D match, TRBD2 (6 bases). This CDR3 is 17 amino acids long. V shed 4 bases and J shed 0 bases, with 18 bases lying between them. Germline V gene data show CDR1 as SGHNT and CDR2 as YYREEE (reference sequence). The CDR3 region has the DNA TGTGCCAGCAGCAGGTCCTTCTTCGGGGGTAGCACAGATACGCAGTATTTT. The encoded protein is CASSRSFFGGSTDTQYF. The full variable domain, its missing parts supplied by reference TRBV5-4 and TRBJ2-3, is ETGVTQSPTHLIKTRGQQVTLRCSSQSGHNTVSWYQQALGQGPQFIFQYYREEENGRGNFPPRFSGLQFPNYSSELNVNALELDDSALYLCASSRSFFGGSTDTQYFGPGTRLTVL.

The V call is TRBV6-6, the J call TRBJ2-7, with 11 bases matching TRBD2. This CDR3 is built from 14 residues. The germline V gene has CDR1 MNHNY and CDR2 SVGAGI (reference sequence). Trimming cost V 4 bases and J 4 bases; bases outside gene matches: 3. The CDR3 DNA is TGTGCCAGCAGTTTAGCGGGAGGGCCTTACGAGCAGTACTTC. Translated: CASSLAGGPYEQYF.

The genes are TRBV10-2 and TRBJ2-2; possibly TRBD1 or TRBD2 for D (7 bases each). CDR3 size: 16 residues. Germline V gene sequence: CDR1 WSHSY, CDR2 SAAADI. The ends were cut back, 6 bases at V and 5 bases at J, with 19 bases in the middle. The CDR3 DNA sequence: TGCGCCAGCAGCACGAACAGGGGAGGGGTGACCGGGGAGCTGTTTTTT. It encodes CASSTNRGGVTGELFF.